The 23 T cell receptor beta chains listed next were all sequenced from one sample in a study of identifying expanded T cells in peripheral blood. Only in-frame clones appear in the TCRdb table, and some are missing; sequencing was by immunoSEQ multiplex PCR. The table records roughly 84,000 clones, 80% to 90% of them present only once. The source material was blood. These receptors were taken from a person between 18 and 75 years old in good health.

CDR3 protein: CASSQDTDSPLGNTIYF. The CDR3 nucleotides are TGTGCCAGCAGCCAAGATACCGACAGTCCTCTAGGAAACACCATATATTTT. This chain joins TRBV4-2 and TRBJ1-3; D might be TRBD1 (5 bases). V was shortened by 0 bases and J by 4 bases, with 16 bases between the two germline ends. Per the germline V gene, CDR1 is LGHNA and CDR2 is YNFKEQ. This CDR3 comprises 17 residues.

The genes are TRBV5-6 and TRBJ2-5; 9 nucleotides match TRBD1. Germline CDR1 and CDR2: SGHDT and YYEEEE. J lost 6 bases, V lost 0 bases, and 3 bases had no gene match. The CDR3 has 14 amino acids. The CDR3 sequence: CASSLGGQGQTQYF. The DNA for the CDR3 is TGTGCCAGCAGCTTGGGGGGACAGGGCCAGACCCAGTACTTC.

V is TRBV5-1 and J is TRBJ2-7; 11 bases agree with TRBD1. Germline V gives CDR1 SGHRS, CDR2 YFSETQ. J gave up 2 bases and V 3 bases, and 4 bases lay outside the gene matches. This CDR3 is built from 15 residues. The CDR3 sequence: CASSWTGGRTYEQYF. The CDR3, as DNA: TGCGCCAGCAGCTGGACAGGGGGCAGGACCTACGAGCAGTACTTC.

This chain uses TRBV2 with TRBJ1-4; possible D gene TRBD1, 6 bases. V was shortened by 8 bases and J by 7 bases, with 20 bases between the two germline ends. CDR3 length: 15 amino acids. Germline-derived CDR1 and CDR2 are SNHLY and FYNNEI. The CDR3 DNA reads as TGTGCCAGCCGCCCCCCGGGGGCGCAAGTTGAAAAACTGTTTTTT. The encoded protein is CASRPPGAQVEKLFF.

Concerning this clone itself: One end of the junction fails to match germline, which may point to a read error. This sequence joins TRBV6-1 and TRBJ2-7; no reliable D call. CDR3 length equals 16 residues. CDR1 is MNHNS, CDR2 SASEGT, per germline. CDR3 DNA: TGTGCCAGCAATGAAAACGAGGCGGATACGACCTACGAGCAGTACTTC. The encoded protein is CASNENEADTTYEQYF.

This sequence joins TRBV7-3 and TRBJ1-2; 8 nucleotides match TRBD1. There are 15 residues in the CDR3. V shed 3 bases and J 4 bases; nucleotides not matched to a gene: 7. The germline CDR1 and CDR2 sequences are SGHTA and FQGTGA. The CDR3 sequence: CASSFPGQGFYGYTF. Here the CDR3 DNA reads TGTGCCAGCAGCTTCCCCGGACAGGGATTCTATGGCTACACCTTC.

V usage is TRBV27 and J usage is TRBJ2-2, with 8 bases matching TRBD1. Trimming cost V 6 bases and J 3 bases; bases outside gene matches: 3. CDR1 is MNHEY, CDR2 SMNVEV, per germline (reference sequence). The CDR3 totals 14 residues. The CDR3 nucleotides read TGTGCCAGCAGAGGACAGGGATACACCGGGGAGCTGTTTTTT. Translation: CASRGQGYTGELFF.

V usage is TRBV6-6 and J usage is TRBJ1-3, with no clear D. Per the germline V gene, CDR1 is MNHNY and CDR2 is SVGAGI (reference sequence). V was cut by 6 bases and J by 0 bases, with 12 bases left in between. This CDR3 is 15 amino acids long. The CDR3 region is CASSPGSDSGNTIYF. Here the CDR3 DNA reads TGTGCCAGCAGCCCGGGATCGGACTCTGGAAACACCATATATTTT.

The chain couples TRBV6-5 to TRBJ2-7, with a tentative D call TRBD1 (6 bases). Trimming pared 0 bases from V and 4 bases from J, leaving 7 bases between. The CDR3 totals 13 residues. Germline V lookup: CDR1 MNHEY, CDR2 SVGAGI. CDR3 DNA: TGTGCCAGCAGTTACTCCACAGGGTACGAGCAGTACTTC. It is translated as CASSYSTGYEQYF.

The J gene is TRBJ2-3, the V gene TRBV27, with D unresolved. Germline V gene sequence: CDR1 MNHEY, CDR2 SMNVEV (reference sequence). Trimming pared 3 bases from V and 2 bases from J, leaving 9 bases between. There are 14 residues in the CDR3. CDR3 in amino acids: CASSFGFNTDTQYF. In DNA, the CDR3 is TGTGCCAGCAGTTTTGGCTTCAACACAGATACGCAGTATTTT.

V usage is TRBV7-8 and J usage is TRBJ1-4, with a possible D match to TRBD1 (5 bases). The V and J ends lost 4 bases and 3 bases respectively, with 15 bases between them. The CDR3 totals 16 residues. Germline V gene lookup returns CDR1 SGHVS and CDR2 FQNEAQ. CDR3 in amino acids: CASSSGPLGANEKLFF. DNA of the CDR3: TGTGCCAGCAGCTCAGGGCCCCTAGGGGCTAATGAAAAACTGTTTTTT. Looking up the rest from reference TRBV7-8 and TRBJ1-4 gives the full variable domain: GAGVSQSPRYKVAKRGQDVALRCDPISGHVSLFWYQQALGQGPEFLTYFQNEAQLDKSGLPSDRFFAERPEGSVSTLKIQRTQQEDSAVYLCASSSGPLGANEKLFFGSGTQLSVL.

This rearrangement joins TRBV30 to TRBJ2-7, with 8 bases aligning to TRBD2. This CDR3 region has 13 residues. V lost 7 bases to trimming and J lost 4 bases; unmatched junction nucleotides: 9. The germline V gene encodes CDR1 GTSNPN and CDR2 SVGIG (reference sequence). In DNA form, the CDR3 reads TGTGCCTCGCGGGGGGCAGCAGAATACGAGCAGTACTTC. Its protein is CASRGAAEYEQYF.

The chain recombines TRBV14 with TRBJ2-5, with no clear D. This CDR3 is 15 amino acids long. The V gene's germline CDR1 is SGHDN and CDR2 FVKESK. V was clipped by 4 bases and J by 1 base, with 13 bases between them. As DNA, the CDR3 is TGTGCCAGCAGCCGACGGTGGCAAATCCAAGAGACCCAGTACTTC. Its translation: CASSRRWQIQETQYF.

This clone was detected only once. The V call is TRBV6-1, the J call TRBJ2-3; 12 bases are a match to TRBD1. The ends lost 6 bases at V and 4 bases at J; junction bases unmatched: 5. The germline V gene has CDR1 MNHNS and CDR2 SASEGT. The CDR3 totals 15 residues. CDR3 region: CASRPGTGGADTQYF. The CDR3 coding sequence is TGTGCCAGCAGGCCCGGGACAGGGGGCGCAGATACGCAGTATTTT.

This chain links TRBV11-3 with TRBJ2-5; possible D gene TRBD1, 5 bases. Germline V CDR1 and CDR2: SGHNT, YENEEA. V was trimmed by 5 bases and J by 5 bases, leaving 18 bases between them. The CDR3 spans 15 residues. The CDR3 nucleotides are TGTGCCAGCAGCCCGGCCGGAGAACCAGGGGAGACCCAGTACTTC. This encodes CASSPAGEPGETQYF.

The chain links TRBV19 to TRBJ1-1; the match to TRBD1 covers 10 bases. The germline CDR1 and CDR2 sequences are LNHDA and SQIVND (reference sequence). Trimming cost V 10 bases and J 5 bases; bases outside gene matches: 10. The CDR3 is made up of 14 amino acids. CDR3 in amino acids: CATDRQGARTEAFF. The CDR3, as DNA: TGTGCCACGGACCGACAGGGGGCGAGGACTGAAGCTTTCTTT.

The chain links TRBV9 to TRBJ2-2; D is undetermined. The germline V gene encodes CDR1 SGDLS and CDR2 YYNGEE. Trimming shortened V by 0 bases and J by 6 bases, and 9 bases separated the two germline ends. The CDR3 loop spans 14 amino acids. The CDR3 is CASSVASRPGELFF. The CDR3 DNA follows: TGTGCCAGCAGCGTAGCTTCCCGCCCCGGGGAGCTGTTTTTT.

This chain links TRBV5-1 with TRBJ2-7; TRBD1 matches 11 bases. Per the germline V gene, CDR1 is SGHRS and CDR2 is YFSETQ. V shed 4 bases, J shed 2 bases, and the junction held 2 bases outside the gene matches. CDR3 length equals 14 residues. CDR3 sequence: CASSRTGGTYEQYF. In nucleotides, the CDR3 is TGCGCCAGCAGCCGGACAGGGGGCACCTACGAGCAGTACTTC.

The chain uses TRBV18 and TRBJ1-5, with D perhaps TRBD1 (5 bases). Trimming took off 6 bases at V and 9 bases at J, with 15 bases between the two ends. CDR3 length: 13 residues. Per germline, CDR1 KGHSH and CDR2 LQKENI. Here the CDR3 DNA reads TGTGCCAGCTCGCCGGGACCGGGGAGGCCCCAGCATTTT. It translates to CASSPGPGRPQHF.

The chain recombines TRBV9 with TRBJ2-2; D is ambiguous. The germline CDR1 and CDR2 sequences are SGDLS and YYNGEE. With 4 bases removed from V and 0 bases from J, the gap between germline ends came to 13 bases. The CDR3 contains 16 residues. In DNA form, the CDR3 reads TGTGCCAGCAGCCCACTCTCTCACTCGAACACCGGGGAGCTGTTTTTT. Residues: CASSPLSHSNTGELFF.

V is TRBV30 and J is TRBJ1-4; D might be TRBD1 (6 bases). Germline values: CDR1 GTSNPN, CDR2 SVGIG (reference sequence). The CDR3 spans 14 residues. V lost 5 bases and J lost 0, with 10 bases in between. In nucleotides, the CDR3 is TGTGCCTGGTGTCGACAGGCAACTAATGAAAAACTGTTTTTT. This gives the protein CAWCRQATNEKLFF.

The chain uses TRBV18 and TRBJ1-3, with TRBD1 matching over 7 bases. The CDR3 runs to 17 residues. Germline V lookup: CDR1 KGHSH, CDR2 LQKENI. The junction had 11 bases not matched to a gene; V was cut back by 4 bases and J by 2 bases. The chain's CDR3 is CASSLLQGLEAGNTIYF. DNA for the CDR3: TGTGCCAGCTCACTTTTACAGGGGTTGGAAGCTGGAAACACCATATATTTT.

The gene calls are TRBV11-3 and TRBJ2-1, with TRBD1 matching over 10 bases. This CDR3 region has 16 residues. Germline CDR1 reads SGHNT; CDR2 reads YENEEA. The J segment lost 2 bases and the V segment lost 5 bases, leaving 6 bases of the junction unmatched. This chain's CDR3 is CASSHSGTGAYNEQFF. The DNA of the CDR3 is TGTGCCAGCAGCCACTCCGGGACAGGGGCCTACAATGAGCAGTTCTTC.